These 8 T cell receptor beta chains were sequenced from one sample in a study of synovial regulatory T cells in juvenile arthritis. Measured with immunoSEQ multiplex PCR; TCRdb has only the in-frame clones, and not every one. The record lists 6,800 or so clones, of which the ten most abundant hold 0.6% to 0.75%. Sequenced: Treg cells from blood. Subset specified: remaining (HLA-DR-negative) circulating blood Treg cells. These receptors all come from a donor aged 2-30 years with juvenile idiopathic arthritis.

This chain joins TRBV18 and TRBJ1-5. Germline CDR1 KGHSH, CDR2 LQKENI. The CDR3 runs 14 residues. This entry has no DNA. The CDR3 loop is CASSYTVGDQPQHF. Drawing the rest from reference TRBV18 and TRBJ1-5, the complete variable domain is NAGVMQNPRHLVRRRGQEARLRCSPMKGHSHVYWYRQLPEEGLKFMVYLQKENIIDESGMPKERFSAEFPKEGPSILRIQQVVRGDSAAYFCASSYTVGDQPQHFGDGTRLSIL.

The chain joins TRBV19 to TRBJ2-7; TCRdb's D gene call, TRBD2, goes unchecked for lack of DNA. Germline lookup yields CDR1 LNHDA and CDR2 SQIVND (reference sequence). The CDR3 loop spans 12 amino acids. DNA is not on record. The CDR3: CASRGSSYEQYF.

The chain links TRBV30 to TRBJ1-3. Germline V gene data show CDR1 as GTSNPN and CDR2 as SVGIG (reference sequence). This CDR3 comprises 14 residues. DNA for this receptor is not on file. The CDR3 sequence is CAWSGGLPGNTIYF.

The CDR3 sequence is CASRGGGEKLFF. The V and J genes are TRBV6-1 and TRBJ1-4. The CDR3 sequence is 12 residues long. No DNA is recorded. Germline CDR1 reads MNHNS; CDR2 reads SASEGT.

The chain has TRBV19 and TRBJ1-5. Looked up from germline, CDR1 is LNHDA and CDR2 is SQIVND (reference sequence). This CDR3 has 15 amino acids. The entry carries no DNA sequence. The chain's CDR3 is CASSIGKNSNQPQHF.

The chain links TRBV7-2 to TRBJ2-7; TCRdb returns TRBD2, unconfirmable since there is no DNA. Germline V lookup: CDR1 SGHTA, CDR2 FQGNSA. The CDR3 length is 16 residues. The DNA is unrecorded. This CDR3 reads CASSLVGTSGSYEQYF.

V usage is TRBV29-1 and J usage is TRBJ2-3; lacking DNA, the TRBD2 call made by TCRdb goes unchecked. The V gene's germline CDR1 is SQVTM and CDR2 ANQGSEA. The CDR3 has 17 residues. The DNA sequence is not available. CDR3 residues: CSVALTRLAGGRDTQYF.

This rearrangement joins TRBV6-5 to TRBJ1-2. The CDR3 has 15 residues. DNA was not recorded. CDR1 and CDR2 from the germline V gene are MNHEY and SVGAGI. The CDR3 loop reads CASSYDAGIGYGYTF.